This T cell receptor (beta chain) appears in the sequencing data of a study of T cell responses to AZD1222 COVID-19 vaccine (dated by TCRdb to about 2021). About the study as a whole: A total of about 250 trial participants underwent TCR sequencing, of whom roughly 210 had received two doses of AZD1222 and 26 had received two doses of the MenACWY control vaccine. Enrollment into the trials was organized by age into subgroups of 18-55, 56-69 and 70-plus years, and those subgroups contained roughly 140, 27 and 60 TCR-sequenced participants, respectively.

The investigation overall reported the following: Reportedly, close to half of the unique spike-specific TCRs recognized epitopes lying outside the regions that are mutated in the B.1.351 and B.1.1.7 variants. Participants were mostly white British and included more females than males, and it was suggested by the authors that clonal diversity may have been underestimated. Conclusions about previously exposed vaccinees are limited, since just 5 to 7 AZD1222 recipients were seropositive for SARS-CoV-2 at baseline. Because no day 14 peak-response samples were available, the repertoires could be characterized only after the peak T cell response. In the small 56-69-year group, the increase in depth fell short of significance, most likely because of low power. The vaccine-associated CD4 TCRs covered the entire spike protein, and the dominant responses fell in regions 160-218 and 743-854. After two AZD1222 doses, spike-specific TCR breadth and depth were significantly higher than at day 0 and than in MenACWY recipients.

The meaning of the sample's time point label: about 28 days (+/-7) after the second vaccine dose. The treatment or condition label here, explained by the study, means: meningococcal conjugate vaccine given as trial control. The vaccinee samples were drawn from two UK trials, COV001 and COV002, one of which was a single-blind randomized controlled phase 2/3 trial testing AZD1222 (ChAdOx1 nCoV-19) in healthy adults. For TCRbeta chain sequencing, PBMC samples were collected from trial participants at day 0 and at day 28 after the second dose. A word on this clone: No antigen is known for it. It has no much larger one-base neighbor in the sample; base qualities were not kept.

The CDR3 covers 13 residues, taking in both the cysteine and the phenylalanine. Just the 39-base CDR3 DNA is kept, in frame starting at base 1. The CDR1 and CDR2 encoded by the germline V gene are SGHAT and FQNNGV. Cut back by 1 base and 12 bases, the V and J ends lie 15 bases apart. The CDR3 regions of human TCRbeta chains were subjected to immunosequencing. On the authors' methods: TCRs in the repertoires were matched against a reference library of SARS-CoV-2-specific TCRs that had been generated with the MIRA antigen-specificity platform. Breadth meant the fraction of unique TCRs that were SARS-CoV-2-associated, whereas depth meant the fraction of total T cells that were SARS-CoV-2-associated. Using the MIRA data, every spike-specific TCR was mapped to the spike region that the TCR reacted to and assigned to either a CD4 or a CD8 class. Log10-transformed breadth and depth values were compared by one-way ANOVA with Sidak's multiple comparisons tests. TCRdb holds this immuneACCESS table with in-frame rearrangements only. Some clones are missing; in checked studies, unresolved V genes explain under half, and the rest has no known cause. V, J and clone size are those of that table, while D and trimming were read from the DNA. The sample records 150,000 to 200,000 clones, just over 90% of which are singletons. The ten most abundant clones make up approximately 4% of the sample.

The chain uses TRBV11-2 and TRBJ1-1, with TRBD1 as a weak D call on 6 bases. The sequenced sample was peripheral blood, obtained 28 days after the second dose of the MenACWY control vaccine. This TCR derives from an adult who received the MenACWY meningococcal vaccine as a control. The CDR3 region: CASSLGGGGSTFF. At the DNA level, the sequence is TGTGCCAGCAGCTTAGGGGGAGGGGGGTCAACTTTCTTT.